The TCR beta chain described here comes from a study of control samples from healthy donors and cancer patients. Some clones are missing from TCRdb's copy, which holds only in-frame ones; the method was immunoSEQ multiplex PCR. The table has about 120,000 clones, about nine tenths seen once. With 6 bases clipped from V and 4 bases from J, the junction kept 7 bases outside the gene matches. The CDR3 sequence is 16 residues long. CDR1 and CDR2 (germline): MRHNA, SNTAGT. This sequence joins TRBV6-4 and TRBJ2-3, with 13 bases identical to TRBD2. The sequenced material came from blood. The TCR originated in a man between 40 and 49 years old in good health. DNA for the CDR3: TGTGCCAGCAGCCTTACTAGCGGGGGGGTGCCAGATACGCAGTATTTT. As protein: CASSLTSGGVPDTQYF.